The entry below describes one T cell receptor beta chain. The data were produced by immunoSEQ multiplex PCR, yet TCRdb's version contains in-frame clones alone and is incomplete. The sample lists roughly 95,000 clones; 55% to 75% were seen once. This record comes from a study of fetal regulatory T cell absence and autoimmunity. J lost 4 bases, V lost 5 bases, and 1 base had no gene match. CDR3 length: 15 residues. Germline assignment: CDR1 SGHTA and CDR2 FQGNSA. The source is a male donor with IPEX syndrome. The chain is built from TRBV7-2 and TRBJ2-3; 15 bases fit TRBD2. Input material: pancreas tissue. CDR3 in DNA: TGTGCCAGCAGCCGGACTAGCGGGGGGGCAGATACGCAGTATTTT. Its translation: CASSRTSGGADTQYF.